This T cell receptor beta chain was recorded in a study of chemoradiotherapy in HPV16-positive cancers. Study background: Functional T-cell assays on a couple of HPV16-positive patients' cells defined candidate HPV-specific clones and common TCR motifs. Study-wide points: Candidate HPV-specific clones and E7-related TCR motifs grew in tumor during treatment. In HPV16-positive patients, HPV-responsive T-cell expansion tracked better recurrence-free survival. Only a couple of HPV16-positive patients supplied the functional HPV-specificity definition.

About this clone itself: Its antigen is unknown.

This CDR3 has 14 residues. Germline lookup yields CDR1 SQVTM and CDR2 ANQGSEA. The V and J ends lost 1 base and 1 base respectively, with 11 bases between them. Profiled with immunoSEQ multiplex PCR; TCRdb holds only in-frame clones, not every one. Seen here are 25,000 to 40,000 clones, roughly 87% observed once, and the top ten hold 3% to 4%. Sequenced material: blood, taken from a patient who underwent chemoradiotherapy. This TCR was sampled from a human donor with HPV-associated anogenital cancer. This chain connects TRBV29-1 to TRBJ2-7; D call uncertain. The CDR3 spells CSVEVSRGSYEQYF. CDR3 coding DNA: TGCAGCGTTGAAGTCAGTCGAGGTTCCTACGAGCAGTACTTC.